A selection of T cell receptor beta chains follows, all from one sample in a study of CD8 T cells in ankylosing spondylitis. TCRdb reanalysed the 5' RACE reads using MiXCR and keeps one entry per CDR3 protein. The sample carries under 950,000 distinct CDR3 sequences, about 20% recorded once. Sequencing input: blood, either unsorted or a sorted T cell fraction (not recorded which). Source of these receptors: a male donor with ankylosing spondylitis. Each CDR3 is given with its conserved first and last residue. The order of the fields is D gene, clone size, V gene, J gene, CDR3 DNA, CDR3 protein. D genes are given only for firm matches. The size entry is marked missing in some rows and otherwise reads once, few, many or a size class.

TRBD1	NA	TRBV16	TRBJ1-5	TGTGCCAGCAGCCAATCCCCCCCGGGACAGGGGCCCCAGCATTTT	CASSQSPPGQGPQHF
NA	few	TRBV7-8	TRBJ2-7	TGTGCCAGCAGCCTCCCGCCGGACTACGAGCAGTACTTC	CASSLPPDYEQYF
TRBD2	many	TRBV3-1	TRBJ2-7	TGTGCCAGCAGCCAAGTCGGACTAGCCTACGAGCAGTACTTC	CASSQVGLAYEQYF
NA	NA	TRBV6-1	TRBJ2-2	TGTGCCAGCAGTATGTATCCTAGCTTGAACACCGGGGAGCTGTTTTTT	CASSMYPSLNTGELFF
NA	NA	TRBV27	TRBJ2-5	TGTGCCAGCAGAAATGGGGGCCCCAGCCAAGAGACCCAGTACTTC	CASRNGGPSQETQYF
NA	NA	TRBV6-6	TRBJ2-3	TGTGCCAGCAGTTACCCAGGGGCAGATACGCAGTATTTT	CASSYPGADTQYF
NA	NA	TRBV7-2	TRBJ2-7	TGTGCCAGCAGCTTATCAGGAGAAATTGGTTCCTACGAGCAGTACTTC	CASSLSGEIGSYEQYF
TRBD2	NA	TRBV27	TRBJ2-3	TGTGCCAGCAGTTTATCCGGACTAGCGGGGGGTAGAAATACGCAGTATTTT	CASSLSGLAGGRNTQYF
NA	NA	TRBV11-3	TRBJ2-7	TGTTCCAGCAGCTTAGAGTCCATGGGGGAGCAGTACTTC	CSSSLESMGEQYF
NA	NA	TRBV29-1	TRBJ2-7	TGCAGCGTTGAAAAGGAGGGTACTAGCCGAACCTACGAGCAGTACTTC	CSVEKEGTSRTYEQYF
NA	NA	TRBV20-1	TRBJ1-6	TGCTGTGCTAGAGACCACGGGACGGCTAACTTCTATAATTCACCCCTCCACTTT	CCARDHGTANFYNSPLHF
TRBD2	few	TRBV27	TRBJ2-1	TGTGCCAGCAGCACCGGGACTAGCGGGATTCAGGAGCAGTTCTTC	CASSTGTSGIQEQFF
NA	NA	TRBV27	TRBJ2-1	TGTGCCAGCAGTATTTCCCCCGGAACCCAGAGCTCCTACAATGAGCAGTTCTTC	CASSISPGTQSSYNEQFF
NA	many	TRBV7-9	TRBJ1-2	TGTGCCAGCAGCTTAAGAACAGGGACTAACTATGGCTACACCTTC	CASSLRTGTNYGYTF
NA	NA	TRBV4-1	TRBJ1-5	TGCGCCAGCAGCCAAGACCCCCAAGTGCAGCCCCAGCATTTT	CASSQDPQVQPQHF
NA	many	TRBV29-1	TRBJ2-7	TGCAGCGCCTACTCGCCGGGTATCTACGAGCAGTACTTC	CSAYSPGIYEQYF
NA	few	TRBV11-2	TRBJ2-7	TGTGCCAGCAGCCCCTCTTCTCACGAGCAGTACTTC	CASSPSSHEQYF
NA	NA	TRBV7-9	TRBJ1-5	TGTGCCAGCAGCTTAGGGGGGGGGGTTCAGCCCCAGCATTTT	CASSLGGGVQPQHF
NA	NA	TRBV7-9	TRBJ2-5	TGTGCCAGCAGCTTAGATTCGGACGTTCAAGAGACCCAGTACTTC	CASSLDSDVQETQYF
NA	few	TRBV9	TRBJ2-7	TGTGCCAGCAGCGCCCAAGGAGAGGGTCGGACCTACGAGCAGTACTTC	CASSAQGEGRTYEQYF
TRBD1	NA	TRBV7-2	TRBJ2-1	TGTGCCAGCAGCTTGCAGGGGGCAATGCGGAATGAGCAGTTCTTC	CASSLQGAMRNEQFF
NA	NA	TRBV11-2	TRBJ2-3	TGTGCCAGCAGCTTAGGCGGCGGCGGGGCTAACACAGATACGCAGTATTTT	CASSLGGGGANTDTQYF
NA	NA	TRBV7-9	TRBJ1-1	TGTGCCAGCAGCTGGAGCCTGGGGCGCACTGAAGCTTTCTTT	CASSWSLGRTEAFF
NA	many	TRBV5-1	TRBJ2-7	TGCGCCAGCAGCTGGACGGACACCTCCTACGAGCAGTACTTC	CASSWTDTSYEQYF
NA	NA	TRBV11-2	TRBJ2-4	TGTGCCAGCAGCTTAGGGACAAGGGGGGGGAGAGCCAAAAACATTCAGTACTTC	CASSLGTRGGRAKNIQYF
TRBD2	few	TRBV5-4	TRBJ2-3	TGTGCCAGCAGCCCGACCCCTCAGCGGGAGACAGATACGCAGTATTTT	CASSPTPQRETDTQYF
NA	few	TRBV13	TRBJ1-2	TGTGCCAGCAGCTTAGGCAACAGGGACACGGGATATGGCTACACCTTC	CASSLGNRDTGYGYTF
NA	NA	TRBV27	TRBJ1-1	TGTGCCAGCAGTTTATCGCGGAACATGAACACTGAAGCTTTCTTT	CASSLSRNMNTEAFF
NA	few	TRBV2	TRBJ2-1	TGTGCCAGCAACGCGGTCAATGAGCAGTTCTTC	CASNAVNEQFF
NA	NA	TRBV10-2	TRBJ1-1	TGCGCCACGAGGGGGGGCGGGAACACTGAAGCTTTCTTT	CATRGGGNTEAFF
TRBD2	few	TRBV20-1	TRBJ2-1	TGCAGTTCCTTCGGACTAGCGGGGGCCCAAAGCTCCTACAATGAGCAGTTCTTC	CSSFGLAGAQSSYNEQFF
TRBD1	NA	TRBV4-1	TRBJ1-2	TGCGCCAGCAGCTACACACCGGGACAGAACTATGGCTACACCTTC	CASSYTPGQNYGYTF
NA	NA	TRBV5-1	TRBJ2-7	TGCGCCAGCAGCTGGGACTTGGGTGAGCAGTACTTC	CASSWDLGEQYF
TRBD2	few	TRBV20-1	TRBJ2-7	TGCAGTGCTCCTAGCGGGGGCTCCTACGAGCAGTACTTC	CSAPSGGSYEQYF
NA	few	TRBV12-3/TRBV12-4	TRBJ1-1	TGTGCCAGCAGTTTTTCGGGAACCATGAACACTGAAGCTTTCTTT	CASSFSGTMNTEAFF
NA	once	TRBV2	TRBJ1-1	TGTGCCAGCAACCAAAGGGCAGGGGACACTGAAGCTTCCTTT	CASNQRAGDTEASF
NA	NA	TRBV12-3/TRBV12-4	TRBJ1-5	TGTGCCAGCAGTTTTACGGAATATAGCAATCAGCCCCAGCATTTT	CASSFTEYSNQPQHF
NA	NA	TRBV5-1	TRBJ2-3	TGCGCCAGCAGCTTGGGGACAACCGGCGTGACAGATACGCAGTATTTT	CASSLGTTGVTDTQYF
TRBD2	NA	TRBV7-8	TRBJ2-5	TGTGCCAGCAGCTTACCACGCCGACTAGCGGGTTACCAAGAGACCCAGTACTTC	CASSLPRRLAGYQETQYF
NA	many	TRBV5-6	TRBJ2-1	TGTGCCAGCAGCCTTGGGGCCCAACAGGGTAGCTCCTACAATGAGCAGTTCTTC	CASSLGAQQGSSYNEQFF
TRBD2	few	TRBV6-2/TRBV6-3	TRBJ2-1	TGTGCCAGCAGTTGGGTAGCGGGAGCCTACAATGAGCAGTTCTTC	CASSWVAGAYNEQFF
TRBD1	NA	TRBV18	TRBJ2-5	TGTGCCAGCTCACCGACAGGGGCGGGAGAGACCCAGTACTTC	CASSPTGAGETQYF
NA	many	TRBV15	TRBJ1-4	TGTGCCACCAGAGGCAGGGCAACTAATGAAAAACTGTTTTTT	CATRGRATNEKLFF
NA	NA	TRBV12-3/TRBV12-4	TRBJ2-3	TGTGCCAGCAGTCCCCGGGGCCCCCGAGGCGGAGATACGCAGTATTTT	CASSPRGPRGGDTQYF